This T cell receptor (beta chain) is from a study of blood T cell repertoires in COVID-19. Study-level information: The United States, Italy and Spain provided the acute and convalescent COVID-19 samples. T cells, B-cell-depleted T cells, or PBMCs provided the cDNA or gDNA that served as material.

Study processing details: Reference gene primer amplification in the assay estimated nucleated cell counts. Data came from immunoSEQ multiplex PCR; TCRdb stores just in-frame clones and leaves some out. V and J calls and clone size follow that table, whereas D and trimming were derived from the DNA. The table records roughly 670,000 clones, approximately 90% of them present only once. CDR3 length: 13 residues. V was cut by 6 bases and J by 0 bases, with 6 bases left in between. V and J are TRBV12-3 or TRBV12-4 and TRBJ2-1; D remains ambiguous. This sequence originates from a woman between 18 and 29 years old with acute or convalescent COVID-19. The sequencing sample was made of peripheral blood. CDR3 loop: CASRPGSYNEQFF. In nucleotides, the CDR3 is TGTGCCAGCAGGCCGGGCTCCTACAATGAGCAGTTCTTC.